This T cell receptor beta chain stems from a study of CD8 T cells in ankylosing spondylitis. Germline assignment: CDR1 SEHNR and CDR2 FQNEAQ (reference sequence). The length of the CDR3 is 17 residues. Study findings and constraints: Relatively scarce in peripheral blood, disease-linked clones were CD8+. Earlier work had already found some motif variants in reactive arthritis synovial fluid and blood. The study identified a TCR beta motif of several highly homologous variants that appeared characteristic of ankylosing spondylitis blood.

TCRdb used MiXCR to reprocess the 5' RACE reads, holding one entry per CDR3 protein. This table has 200,000 to 250,000 distinct CDR3 sequences, over 9.5% appearing once. A word on this clonotype: Its target is unknown. One end of the junction does not line up with germline, which may come from a read error.

The receptor was isolated from a male donor with ankylosing spondylitis or in good health (not recorded which). Sequenced sample: blood, either unsorted or a sorted T cell fraction (not recorded which). This chain connects TRBV7-9 to TRBJ2-2; the D gene is possibly TRBD2 (5 bases). The CDR3 DNA is TGTGCCAGCAGCTTAGCGTTCCCGGATCCTATCACCTGGGAGCTGTTTTTC. Encoded protein: CASSLAFPDPITWELFF.